This T cell receptor beta chain was recorded in a study of blood T cell repertoires in COVID-19. Background on the study: The United States, Italy and Spain provided the acute and convalescent COVID-19 samples.

Authors' methods: Researchers report that nucleated cell counts were estimated from reference gene primer amplification. Some clones are missing from TCRdb's copy, which holds only in-frame ones; the method was immunoSEQ multiplex PCR. V, J and clone size are taken as reported in that table, and D and trimming were inferred from the DNA itself. The table includes around 250,000 clones, around 83% detected once. Cohorts were based on clinical histories the participants reported. Exposed participants encountered a COVID-19 case during the 2 weeks preceding study entry. From germline, CDR1 is MNHEY and CDR2 SMNVEV (reference sequence). Trimming pared 3 bases from V and 3 bases from J, leaving 15 bases between. The CDR3 totals 15 residues.

This chain links TRBV27 with TRBJ2-7, with a possible D match to TRBD2 (6 bases). This clonotype was obtained from a man aged 35-49 years who had been exposed to COVID-19. The sequencing input was PBMCs or T cells enriched from blood (not recorded which). The CDR3 sequence: CASSLGGPAHYEQYF. CDR3 in DNA: TGTGCCAGCAGTTTGGGGGGACCGGCCCACTACGAGCAGTACTTC.